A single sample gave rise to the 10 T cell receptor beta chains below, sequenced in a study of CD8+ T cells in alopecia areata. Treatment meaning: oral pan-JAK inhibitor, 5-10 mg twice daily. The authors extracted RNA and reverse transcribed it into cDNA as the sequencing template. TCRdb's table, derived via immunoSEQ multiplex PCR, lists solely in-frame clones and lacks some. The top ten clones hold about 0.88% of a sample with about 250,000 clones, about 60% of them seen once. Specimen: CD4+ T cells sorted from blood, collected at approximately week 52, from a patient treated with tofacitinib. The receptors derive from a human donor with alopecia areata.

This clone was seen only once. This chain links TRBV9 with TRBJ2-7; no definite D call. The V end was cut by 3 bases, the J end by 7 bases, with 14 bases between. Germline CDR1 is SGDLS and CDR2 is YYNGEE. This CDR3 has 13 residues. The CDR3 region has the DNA TGTGCCAGCAGCGCCGGCGTTACCGGGGAGCAGTACTTC. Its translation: CASSAGVTGEQYF.

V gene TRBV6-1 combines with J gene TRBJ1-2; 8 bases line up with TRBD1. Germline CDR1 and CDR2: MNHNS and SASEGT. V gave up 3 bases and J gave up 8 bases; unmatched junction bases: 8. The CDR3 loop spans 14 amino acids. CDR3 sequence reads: CASSERQGAYGYTF. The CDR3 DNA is TGTGCCAGCAGTGAGCGGCAGGGGGCGTACGGCTACACCTTC.

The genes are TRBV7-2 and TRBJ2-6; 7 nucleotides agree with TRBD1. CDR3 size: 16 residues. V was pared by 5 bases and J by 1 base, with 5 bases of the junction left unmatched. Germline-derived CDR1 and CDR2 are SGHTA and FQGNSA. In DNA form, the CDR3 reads TGTGCCAGCAGCCGGGACAGTCTTTCTGGGGCCAACGTCCTGACTTTC. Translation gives CASSRDSLSGANVLTF.

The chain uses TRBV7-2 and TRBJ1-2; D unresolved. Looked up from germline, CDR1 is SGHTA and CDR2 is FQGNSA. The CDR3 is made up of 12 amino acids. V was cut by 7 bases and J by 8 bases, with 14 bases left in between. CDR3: CASTRPRSGYTF. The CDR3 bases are TGTGCCAGCACTCGGCCTCGGTCGGGCTACACCTTC.

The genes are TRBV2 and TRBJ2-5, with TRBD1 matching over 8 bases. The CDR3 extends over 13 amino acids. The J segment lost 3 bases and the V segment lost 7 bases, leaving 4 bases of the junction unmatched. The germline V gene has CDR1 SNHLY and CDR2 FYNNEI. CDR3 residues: CASIQDREETQYF. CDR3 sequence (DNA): TGTGCCAGCATTCAGGACAGGGAAGAGACCCAGTACTTC.

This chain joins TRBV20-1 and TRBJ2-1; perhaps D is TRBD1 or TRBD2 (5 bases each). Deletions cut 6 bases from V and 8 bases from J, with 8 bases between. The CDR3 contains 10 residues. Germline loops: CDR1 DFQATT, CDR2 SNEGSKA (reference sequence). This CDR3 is CSALGDEQFF. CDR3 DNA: TGCAGTGCCCTGGGGGATGAGCAGTTCTTC.

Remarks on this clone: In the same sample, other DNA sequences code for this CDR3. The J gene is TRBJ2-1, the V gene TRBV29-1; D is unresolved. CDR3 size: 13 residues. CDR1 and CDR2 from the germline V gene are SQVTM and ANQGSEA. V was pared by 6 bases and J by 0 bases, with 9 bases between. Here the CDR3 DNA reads TGCAGCGTAGACCGAAGCTCCTACAATGAGCAGTTCTTC. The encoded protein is CSVDRSSYNEQFF.

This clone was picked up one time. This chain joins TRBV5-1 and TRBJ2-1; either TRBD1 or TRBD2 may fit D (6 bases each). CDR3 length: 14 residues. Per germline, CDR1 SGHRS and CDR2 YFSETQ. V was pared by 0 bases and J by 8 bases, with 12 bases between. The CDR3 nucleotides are TGCGCCAGCAGCTTGGTTTCAGGGGAGGATGAGCAGTTCTTC. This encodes CASSLVSGEDEQFF.

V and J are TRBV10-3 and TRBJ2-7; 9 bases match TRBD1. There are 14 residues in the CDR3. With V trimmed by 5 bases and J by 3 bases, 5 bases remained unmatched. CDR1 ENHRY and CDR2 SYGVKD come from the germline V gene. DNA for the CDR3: TGTGCCATCAGTCGGGACAGGGAAGGCTACGAGCAGTACTTC. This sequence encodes CAISRDREGYEQYF.

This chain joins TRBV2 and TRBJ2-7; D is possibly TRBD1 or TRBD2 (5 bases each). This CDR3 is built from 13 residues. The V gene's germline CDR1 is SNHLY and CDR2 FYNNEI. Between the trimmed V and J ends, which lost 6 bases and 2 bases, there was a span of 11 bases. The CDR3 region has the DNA TGTGCCAGCAGAGGGGACGGGACCTACGAGCAGTACTTC. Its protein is CASRGDGTYEQYF.